This note documents a single T cell receptor (beta chain) sequence. The antigen is not known. Both 60 Vbeta primers and 13 Jbeta primers went into the PCR. The data were produced by immunoSEQ multiplex PCR, yet TCRdb's version contains in-frame clones alone and is incomplete. The table records tens of thousands of clones, about 78% of them present only once. This sample was taken from a study of cytomegalovirus exposure and HLA in healthy donors. Turning to the study itself: HLA-typed donors were the source of about 85 million unique TCRs held in an early data release.

General study results and limits: In vitro data verified a few CMV-associated chains as specific for CMV antigens. The likely origin of a cluster of highly shared sequence variants was a sequencing artifact. Versus the 666-donor mean, an Asian-associated ancestry cluster reportedly showed fewer N-insertions in a later analysis.

Losses at the gene ends were 1 base for V and 7 bases for J; bases not matched to a gene: 7. CDR1 is SGHRS, CDR2 YFSETQ, per germline. The CDR3 totals 16 residues. This receptor was identified in a young woman in good health and CMV-seronegative. This chain links TRBV5-1 with TRBJ2-1; 11 bases map to TRBD2. The sequenced sample was PBMCs. Here the CDR3 reads CASSLILAGGINEQFF. CDR3 bases: TGCGCCAGCAGCTTGATTTTAGCGGGAGGGATAAATGAGCAGTTCTTC. Supplemented by reference TRBV5-1 and TRBJ2-1, the full variable domain reads KAGVTQTPRYLIKTRGQQVTLSCSPISGHRSVSWYQQTPGQGLQFLFEYFSETQRNKGNFPGRFSGRQFSNSRSEMNVSTLELGDSALYLCASSLILAGGINEQFFGPGTRLTVL.